Listed below are T cell receptor beta chains from one sample, sequenced in a study of PD-1 blockade in classical Hodgkin lymphoma. Clones were read by immunoSEQ multiplex PCR, and TCRdb kept only the in-frame ones, dropping some. This sample has 14,000 to 15,000 clones, with approximately 90% found just once. The sample consisted of CD8+ T cells from blood. These receptor sequences come from a human donor with classical Hodgkin lymphoma. The CDR3 runs from the conserved cysteine through the conserved F or W. Each record gives: clone size, V gene, D gene, J gene, CDR3 DNA, CDR3 protein. D genes are given only for firm matches. Not every row has a clone size; where given, it reads once, few, many or a size class.

>.|TRBV15|TRBD2|TRBJ2-3
TGTGCCACCAGCACCAAGCGGGAGGGCCGGGGGGATACGCAGTATTTT
CATSTKREGRGDTQYF
>.|TRBV6-1|.|TRBJ2-1
TGTGCCAGCAGGACGGACGTCTACAATGAGCAGTTCTTC
CASRTDVYNEQFF
>.|TRBV7-9|.|TRBJ2-5
TGTGCCAGCAGCTTAGCGGTAACTCGTGACCAAGAGACCCAGTACTTC
CASSLAVTRDQETQYF
>.|TRBV15|TRBD1|TRBJ1-1
TGTGCCACCAGCCCCGGGACAGGGGATTCTGAAGCTTTCTTT
CATSPGTGDSEAFF
>few|TRBV10-2|.|TRBJ1-1
TGCGCCAGCAAAAGGGGGGTGAACACTGAAGCTTTCTTT
CASKRGVNTEAFF
>.|TRBV6-1|.|TRBJ2-3
TGTGCCAGCAGTCCCCCGGCAAACACAGATACGCAGTATTTT
CASSPPANTDTQYF
>.|TRBV19|TRBD2|TRBJ2-1
TGTGCCAGTAACATGGCGGGAGGGATGAATGAGCAGTTCTTC
CASNMAGGMNEQFF
>once|TRBV28|.|TRBJ1-1
TGTGCCAGCAGTTTATTGGCCAGTTTGAACACTGAAGCTTTCTTT
CASSLLASLNTEAFF
>once|TRBV23-1|.|TRBJ2-6
TGCGCCAGCAGTACTAACTGGGGCTGGCGACAAAGATCTGGGGCCAACGTCCTGACTTTC
CASSTNWGWRQRSGANVLTF
>.|TRBV11-3|.|TRBJ2-1
TGTGCCAGCAGCTTGGGCGGGGATTTCTCCTACAATGAGCAGTTCTTC
CASSLGGDFSYNEQFF
>once|TRBV7-9|.|TRBJ1-2
TGTGCCAGCAGCGGTCCCGGGGCCAGGGAGGGTGGCTACACCTTC
CASSGPGAREGGYTF
>.|TRBV28|.|TRBJ2-7
TGTGCCAGCAGCACGGGGACTGGGTCCTACGAGCAGTACTTC
CASSTGTGSYEQYF
>.|TRBV4-2|TRBD2|TRBJ2-3
TGTGCCAGCAGCACAGTAGCGGGGGATACGCAGTATTTT
CASSTVAGDTQYF
>.|TRBV4-1|.|TRBJ2-1
TGCGCCAGCAGCCCCTACCAGTTCAATGAGCAGTTCTTC
CASSPYQFNEQFF
>.|TRBV27|TRBD1|TRBJ1-6
TGTGCCAGCAGAGGAGGGGGCAGTTCACCCCTCCACTTT
CASRGGGSSPLHF
>.|TRBV4-1|TRBD1|TRBJ1-3
TGCGCCAGCAGCCAATGGCAGGGGGCGAGGGGTGGAAACACCATATATTTT
CASSQWQGARGGNTIYF
>.|TRBV6-5|.|TRBJ2-2
TGTGCCAGCAGTTATGCTGATAACACCGGGGAGCTGTTTTTT
CASSYADNTGELFF
>.|TRBV9|TRBD1|TRBJ2-7
TGTGCCAGCAGCCCCGCCGACAGGGTCCCCTACGAGCAGTACTTC
CASSPADRVPYEQYF
>.|TRBV5-6|.|TRBJ2-3
TGTGCCAGCAGCCAGAGCACAGATACGCAGTATTTT
CASSQSTDTQYF
>.|TRBV29-1|.|TRBJ1-4
TGCAGCGTCGACTGGGGGGTTGATGAAAAACTGTTTTTT
CSVDWGVDEKLFF
>.|TRBV28|.|TRBJ2-7
TGTGCCAGTCGACCCTGGAATTCTCCCTCCTACGAGCAGTACTTC
CASRPWNSPSYEQYF
>.|TRBV6-4|TRBD2|TRBJ2-3
TGTGCCAGCAGTCCGACTAGCGGGAGCACAGATACGCAGTATTTT
CASSPTSGSTDTQYF
>.|TRBV9|TRBD2|TRBJ2-6
TGTGCCAGCAGCCCCTGGACTAGCGCCCCGCTAGGCGGGGCCAACGTCCTGACTTTC
CASSPWTSAPLGGANVLTF
>.|TRBV29-1|TRBD2|TRBJ2-2
TGCAGCGTTGAAATCGCTAGCGGTACGAACACCGGGGAGCTGTTTTTT
CSVEIASGTNTGELFF
>.|TRBV9|.|TRBJ2-2
TGTGCCAGCAGCGTAGAAGGGTCCGGGGAGCTGTTTTTT
CASSVEGSGELFF
>.|TRBV12-5|TRBD2|TRBJ2-1
TGTGCTAGTGGTTTGGATAGCGGGACTCCTCCTAATGAGCAGTTCTTC
CASGLDSGTPPNEQFF
>.|TRBV5-8|.|TRBJ1-1
TGTGCCAGCAGCCTCGGACCGATGAACACTGAAGCTTTCTTT
CASSLGPMNTEAFF
>.|TRBV29-1|.|TRBJ2-3
TGCAGCGTTGAATACTCCCAGCCTTCTAGCACAGATACGCAGTATTTT
CSVEYSQPSSTDTQYF
>.|TRBV27|TRBD1|TRBJ1-1
TGTGCCAGCAGTTTGGGGCCCGGGACAGGGAAGGGGGGAGCTTTCTTT
CASSLGPGTGKGGAFF
>.|TRBV7-9|.|TRBJ1-2
TGTGCCAGCAGCGCTCCCGGAGAGGGTGGCTACACCTTC
CASSAPGEGGYTF
>.|TRBV19|.|TRBJ2-2
TGTGCCAGTAGTAGCACCTATCACATTCCGAACACCGGGGAGCTGTTTTTT
CASSSTYHIPNTGELFF
>.|TRBV10-1|.|TRBJ2-1
TGCGCCAGCAGGAGTCGAATGGAGGAACGGAGGAGGAAGCAGTTCTTC
CASRSRMEERRRKQFF
>.|TRBV27|TRBD1|TRBJ1-1
TGTGCCAGCAGTTCGCTGACAGGGGGCACTGAAGCTTTCTTT
CASSSLTGGTEAFF
>.|TRBV10-3|.|TRBJ1-2
TGTGCCATCAGTGAGTCAGGGGCTAACTATGGCTACACCTTC
CAISESGANYGYTF
>.|TRBV2|.|TRBJ2-3
TGTGCCACCGATGCCGCGACAAGAGCTTTAGATACGCAGTATTTT
CATDAATRALDTQYF
>few|TRBV4-1|.|TRBJ1-1
TGCGCCAGCAGCCAAGATTTAGGGCAGGTGGGGAACACTGAAGCTTTCTTT
CASSQDLGQVGNTEAFF
>.|TRBV29-1|.|TRBJ1-1
TGCAGCGTTAGGGCGGCGAACACTGAAGCTTTCTTT
CSVRAANTEAFF
>.|TRBV27|TRBD1|TRBJ2-5
TGTGCCAGCAGTTTCGAGGGGGCAGAGACCCAGTACTTC
CASSFEGAETQYF
>once|TRBV27|.|TRBJ2-3
TGTGCCAGCAGTTTATCCCACCCCACAGATACGCAGTATTTT
CASSLSHPTDTQYF
>.|TRBV7-9|TRBD2|TRBJ2-3
TGTGCCAGCAGCTCCCCTGGGACTAGCAGTACTAGCACAGATACGCAGTATTTT
CASSSPGTSSTSTDTQYF
>.|TRBV7-9|TRBD1|TRBJ1-3
TGTGCCAGCACCAGCGTCGGCGACAGGGGATGGGGAAACACCATATATTTT
CASTSVGDRGWGNTIYF
>.|TRBV14|.|TRBJ2-1
TGTGCCAGCAGCCAGCTAGACTACAATGAGCAGTTCTTC
CASSQLDYNEQFF
>.|TRBV19|TRBD2|TRBJ2-6
TGTGCCAGTACCACCGGGACTAGCGGGAGTGGGGCCAACGTCCTGACTTTC
CASTTGTSGSGANVLTF
>.|TRBV30|TRBD1|TRBJ1-1
TGTGCCTGGAGTTCACAGGGGTACGGGCTGGCCACTGAAGCTTTCTTT
CAWSSQGYGLATEAFF